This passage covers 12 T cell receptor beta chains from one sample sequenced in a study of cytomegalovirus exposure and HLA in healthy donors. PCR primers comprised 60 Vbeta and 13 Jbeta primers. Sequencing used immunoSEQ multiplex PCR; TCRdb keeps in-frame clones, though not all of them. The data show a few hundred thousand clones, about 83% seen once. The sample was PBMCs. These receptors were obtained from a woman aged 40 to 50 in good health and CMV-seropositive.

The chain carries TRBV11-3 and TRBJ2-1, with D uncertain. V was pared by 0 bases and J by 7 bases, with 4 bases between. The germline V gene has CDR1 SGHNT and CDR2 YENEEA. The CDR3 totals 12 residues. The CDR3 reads CASSLESNEQFF. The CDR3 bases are TGTGCCAGCAGCTTAGAGAGTAATGAGCAGTTCTTC. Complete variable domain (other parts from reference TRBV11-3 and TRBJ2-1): EAGVVQSPRYKIIEKKQPVAFWCNPISGHNTLYWYLQNLGQGPELLIRYENEEAVDDSQLPKDRFSAERLKGVDSTLKIQPAELGDSAVYLCASSLESNEQFFGPGTRLTVL.

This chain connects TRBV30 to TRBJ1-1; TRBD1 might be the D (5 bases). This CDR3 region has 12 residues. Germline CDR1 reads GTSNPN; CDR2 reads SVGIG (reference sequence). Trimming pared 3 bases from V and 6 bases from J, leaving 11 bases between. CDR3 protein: CAWSPRGAEAFF. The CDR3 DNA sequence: TGTGCCTGGAGCCCACGGGGGGCTGAAGCTTTCTTT.

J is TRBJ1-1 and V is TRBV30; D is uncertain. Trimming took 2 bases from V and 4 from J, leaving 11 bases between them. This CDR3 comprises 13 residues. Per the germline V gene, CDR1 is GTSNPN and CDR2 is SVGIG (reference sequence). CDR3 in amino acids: CAWSFTRGTEAFF. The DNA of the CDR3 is TGTGCCTGGAGTTTCACCCGAGGCACTGAAGCTTTCTTT.

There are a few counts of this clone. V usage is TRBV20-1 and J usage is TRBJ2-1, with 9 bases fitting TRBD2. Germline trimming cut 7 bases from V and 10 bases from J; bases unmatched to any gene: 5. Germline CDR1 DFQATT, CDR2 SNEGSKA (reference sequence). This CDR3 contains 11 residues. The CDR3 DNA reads TGCAGTGTAGCGGGAGTCAACGAGCAGTTCTTC. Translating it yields CSVAGVNEQFF.

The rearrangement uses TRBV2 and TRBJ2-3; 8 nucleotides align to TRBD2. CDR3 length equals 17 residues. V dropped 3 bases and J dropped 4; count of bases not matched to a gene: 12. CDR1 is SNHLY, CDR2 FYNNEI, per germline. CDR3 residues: CASSDRPGTSIADTQYF. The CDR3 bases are TGTGCCAGCAGTGATCGTCCCGGGACTAGTATCGCAGATACGCAGTATTTT.

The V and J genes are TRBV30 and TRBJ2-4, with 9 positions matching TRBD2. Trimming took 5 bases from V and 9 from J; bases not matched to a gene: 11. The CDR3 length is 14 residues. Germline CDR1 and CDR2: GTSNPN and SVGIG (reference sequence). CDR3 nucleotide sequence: TGTGCCTGGGAACCGGGACTAGCCCTAGGCATTCAGTACTTC. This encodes CAWEPGLALGIQYF. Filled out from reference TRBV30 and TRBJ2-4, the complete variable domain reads SQTIHQWPATLVQPVGSPLSLECTVEGTSNPNLYWYRQAAGRGLQLLFYSVGIGQISSEVPQNLSASRPQDRQFILSSKKLLLSDSGFYLCAWEPGLALGIQYFGAGTRLSVL.

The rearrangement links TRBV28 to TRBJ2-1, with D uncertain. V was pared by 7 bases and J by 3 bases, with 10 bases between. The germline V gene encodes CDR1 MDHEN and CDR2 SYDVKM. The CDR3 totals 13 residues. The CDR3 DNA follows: TGTGCCAGCATTCCCCGAGGCTACAATGAGCAGTTCTTC. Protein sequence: CASIPRGYNEQFF.

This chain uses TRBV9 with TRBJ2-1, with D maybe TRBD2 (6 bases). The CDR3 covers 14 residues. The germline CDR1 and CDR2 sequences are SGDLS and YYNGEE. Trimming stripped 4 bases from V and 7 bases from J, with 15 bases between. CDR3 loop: CASSPRLVSNEQFF. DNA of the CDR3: TGTGCCAGCAGCCCTCGACTAGTGAGTAATGAGCAGTTCTTC. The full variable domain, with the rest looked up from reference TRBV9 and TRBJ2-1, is DSGVTQTPKHLITATGQRVTLRCSPRSGDLSVYWYQQSLDQGLQFLIQYYNGEERAKGNILERFSAQQFPDLHSELNLSSLELGDSALYFCASSPRLVSNEQFFGPGTRLTVL.

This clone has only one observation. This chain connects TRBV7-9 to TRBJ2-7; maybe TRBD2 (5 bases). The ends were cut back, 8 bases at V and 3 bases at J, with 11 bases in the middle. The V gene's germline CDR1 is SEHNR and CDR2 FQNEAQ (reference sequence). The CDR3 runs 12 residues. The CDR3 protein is CASGELNYEQYF. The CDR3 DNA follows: TGTGCCAGCGGGGAGTTGAACTACGAGCAGTACTTC.

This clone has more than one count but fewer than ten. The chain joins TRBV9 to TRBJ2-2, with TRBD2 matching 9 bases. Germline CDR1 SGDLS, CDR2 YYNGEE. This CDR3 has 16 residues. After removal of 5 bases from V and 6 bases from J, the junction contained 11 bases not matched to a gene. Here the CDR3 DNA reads TGTGCCAGCAGGAGGGGTGGGCTAGCGGGACCCGGGGAGCTGTTTTTT. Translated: CASRRGGLAGPGELFF.

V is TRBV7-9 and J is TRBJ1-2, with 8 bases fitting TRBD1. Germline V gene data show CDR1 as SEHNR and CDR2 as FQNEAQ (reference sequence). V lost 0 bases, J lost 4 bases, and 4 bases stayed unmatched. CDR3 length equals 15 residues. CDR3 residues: CASSLADRGSYGYTF. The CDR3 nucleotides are TGTGCCAGCAGCTTAGCCGACAGGGGTTCCTATGGCTACACCTTC.

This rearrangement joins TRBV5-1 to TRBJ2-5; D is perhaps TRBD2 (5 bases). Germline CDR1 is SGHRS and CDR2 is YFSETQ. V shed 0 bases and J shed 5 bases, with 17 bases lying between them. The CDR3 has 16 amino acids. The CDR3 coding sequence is TGCGCCAGCAGCTTGGTGCTAGCCTCCCTGGGGGAGACCCAGTACTTC. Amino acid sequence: CASSLVLASLGETQYF.